The 26 T cell receptor beta chains given below trace back to one sample, sequenced in a study of blood T cell repertoires in COVID-19. Assay used: immunoSEQ multiplex PCR; TCRdb lists only in-frame clones, some missing. The sample consists of 80,000 to 90,000 clones, over 65% of them appearing once. The sequenced material came from peripheral blood. The receptor source for this set is a woman between 65 and 79 years old with acute or convalescent COVID-19.

This chain uses TRBV5-1 with TRBJ2-1, with 9 bases identical to TRBD1. There are 14 residues in the CDR3. Trimming took 2 bases from V and 6 from J; bases not matched to a gene: 3. CDR1 SGHRS and CDR2 YFSETQ come from the germline V gene. Here the CDR3 reads CASSFRTGVNEQFF. CDR3 nucleotide sequence: TGCGCCAGCAGCTTTCGGACAGGGGTCAATGAGCAGTTCTTC.

The DNA of the CDR3 is TGTGCCAGCAGCTTGTCTCCGGCAGATACGCAGTATTTT. This encodes CASSLSPADTQYF. The chain combines TRBV5-4 with TRBJ2-3; D not resolved. This CDR3 contains 13 residues. Germline V CDR1 and CDR2: SGHNT, YYREEE (reference sequence). The V and J ends lost 1 base and 4 bases respectively, with 7 bases between them.

This chain connects TRBV6-5 to TRBJ2-7; the match to TRBD1 covers 7 bases. V lost 7 bases, J lost 0 bases, and 6 bases stayed unmatched. Per the germline V gene, CDR1 is MNHEY and CDR2 is SVGAGI. This CDR3 is built from 14 residues. CDR3 sequence (DNA): TGTGCCAGCACCCGGGACAGAAGCTCCTACGAGCAGTACGTC. Translation: CASTRDRSSYEQYV.

The chain couples TRBV6-6 to TRBJ2-7; 8 positions agree with TRBD1. V gave up 2 bases and J gave up 10 bases; unmatched junction bases: 7. There are 13 residues in the CDR3. The V gene's germline CDR1 is MNHNY and CDR2 SVGAGI (reference sequence). CDR3 sequence (DNA): TGTGCCAGCAGTTACCCTGGACAGGGAGTTCAGTACGTC. It encodes CASSYPGQGVQYV.

The chain carries TRBV3-1 (or the pseudogene TRBV3-2) and TRBJ1-5; 7 nucleotides agree with TRBD1. V lost 1 base and J lost 5; bases outside the gene matches: 8. CDR1 and CDR2 from the germline V gene are LGHDT and YNNKEL (reference sequence). The length of the CDR3 is 16 residues. CDR3 loop: CASSQAGQVDDQPQHF. CDR3 DNA sequence: TGTGCCAGCAGCCAAGCCGGACAGGTGGACGATCAGCCCCAGCATTTT.

The J gene is TRBJ2-3, the V gene TRBV28; weak D call: TRBD2 (6 bases). With 5 bases removed from V and 0 bases from J, the gap between germline ends came to 9 bases. Germline lookup yields CDR1 MDHEN and CDR2 SYDVKM. This CDR3 has 14 residues. The CDR3 DNA reads as TGTGCCAGCAGTAACGGGGGAAGCACAGATACGCAGTATTTT. Residues: CASSNGGSTDTQYF. Supplemented by reference TRBV28 and TRBJ2-3, the full variable domain reads DVKVTQSSRYLVKRTGEKVFLECVQDMDHENMFWYRQDPGLGLRLIYFSYDVKMKEKGDIPEGYSVSREKKERFSLILESASTNQTSMYLCASSNGGSTDTQYFGPGTRLTVL.

The chain carries TRBV5-4 and TRBJ2-1; TRBD2 matches at 13 bases. Germline loops: CDR1 SGHNT, CDR2 YYREEE (reference sequence). CDR3 length: 15 residues. With V trimmed by 4 bases and J by 6 bases, 4 bases remained unmatched. The chain's CDR3 is CASSGGTSGINEQFF. In DNA, the CDR3 is TGTGCCAGCAGCGGGGGGACTAGCGGGATCAATGAGCAGTTCTTC.

The chain links TRBV19 to TRBJ2-1; 9 bases are shared with TRBD2. Germline assignment: CDR1 LNHDA and CDR2 SQIVND (reference sequence). The CDR3 consists of 14 residues. V lost 5 bases to trimming and J lost 7 bases; unmatched junction nucleotides: 6. This chain's CDR3 is CASSSASGVNEQFF. CDR3 sequence (DNA): TGTGCCAGTAGTTCCGCTAGCGGGGTTAATGAGCAGTTCTTC.

V usage is TRBV5-1 and J usage is TRBJ2-3, with D unresolved. Germline V gives CDR1 SGHRS, CDR2 YFSETQ. The V gene lost 0 bases and the J gene lost 2 bases, with 7 bases spanning the gap. The CDR3 has 14 amino acids. CDR3 nucleotide sequence: TGCGCCAGCAGCTTGGAGAGCACCACAGATACGCAGTATTTT. Translating gives CASSLESTTDTQYF.

Only one count was recorded for this clone. This chain uses TRBV4-1 with TRBJ2-7, with a tentative D call TRBD1 (6 bases). The length of the CDR3 is 15 residues. Trimming removed 1 base at V and 0 bases at J, with 10 bases between. Germline-derived CDR1 and CDR2 are MGHRA and YSYEKL. This CDR3 reads CASSQARGSSYEQYV. In DNA, the CDR3 is TGCGCCAGCAGCCAAGCGAGGGGGAGCTCCTACGAGCAGTACGTC.

This clone has just one count. The chain is built from TRBV24-1 and TRBJ1-6, with D possibly TRBD1 on 6 matching bases. The germline CDR1 and CDR2 sequences are KGHDR and SFDVKD. CDR3 size: 17 residues. Trimming took 2 bases from V and 0 from J, leaving 10 bases between them. This chain's CDR3 is CATSDYRVGSYNSPLHF. The CDR3 coding sequence is TGTGCCACCAGTGATTACAGGGTGGGCTCCTATAATTCACCCCTCCACTTT.

This clone appeared once. The chain combines TRBV18 with TRBJ1-1; a possible D gene is TRBD1 (5 bases). V was clipped by 6 bases and J by 6 bases, with 23 bases between them. Per germline, CDR1 KGHSH and CDR2 LQKENI. The CDR3 extends over 16 amino acids. CDR3 nucleotide sequence: TGTGCCAGCTCCCCGGAGCTGGCCGGGGGTCATTCTGAAGCTTTCTTT. Translating it yields CASSPELAGGHSEAFF.

The chain is built from TRBV5-1 and TRBJ1-1, with D unclear. The germline V and J ends were trimmed by 4 bases and 7 bases, with 14 bases remaining between them. The CDR3 runs 13 residues. Per the germline V gene, CDR1 is SGHRS and CDR2 is YFSETQ. The DNA of the CDR3 is TGCGCCAGCAGCCTATTCCGGGAGAGTGAAGCTTTCTTT. Translated: CASSLFRESEAFF.

This rearrangement joins TRBV2 to TRBJ1-5, with 9 bases that match TRBD1. This CDR3 is built from 18 residues. J was trimmed by 4 bases and V by 3 bases; bases with no gene match: 13. Germline CDR1 is SNHLY and CDR2 is FYNNEI. CDR3 sequence: CASSDSRQGESANQPQHF. CDR3 DNA: TGTGCCAGCAGTGATAGTAGACAGGGGGAATCAGCAAATCAGCCCCAGCATTTT.

The chain couples TRBV27 to TRBJ2-1; TRBD1 matches 8 bases. V was clipped by 3 bases and J by 2 bases; unmatched bases: 9. This CDR3 is 17 amino acids long. The germline CDR1 and CDR2 sequences are MNHEY and SMNVEV (reference sequence). CDR3 nucleotide sequence: TGTGCCAGCAGTTTCAACGACGCACAGGGGGCCTACAATGAGCAGTTCTTC. The encoded protein is CASSFNDAQGAYNEQFF.

CDR3 sequence (DNA): TGTGCCAGCAGCTATAGCGGGAGAAAGGATGAGCAGTTCTTC. It yields the protein CASSYSGRKDEQFF. This chain joins TRBV7-9 and TRBJ2-1; 9 positions match TRBD2. The ends lost 4 bases at V and 8 bases at J; junction bases unmatched: 6. The CDR3 is 14 residues long. Germline V gene sequence: CDR1 SEHNR, CDR2 FQNEAQ (reference sequence).

The rearrangement joins TRBV10-1 to TRBJ2-5; possible D gene TRBD2, 7 bases. Per the germline V gene, CDR1 is WNHNN and CDR2 is SYGVQD (reference sequence). The CDR3 spans 16 residues. Trimming removed 1 base at V and 4 bases at J, with 16 bases between. Written as DNA, the CDR3 is TGCGCCAGCAGTGAGTTTGGGGGGGCGATCCGAGAGACCCAGTACTTC. This codes for CASSEFGGAIRETQYF.

The chain combines TRBV6-5 with TRBJ2-7, with 7 nucleotides matching TRBD1. Germline V gives CDR1 MNHEY, CDR2 SVGAGI. The length of the CDR3 is 12 residues. The V and J ends lost 8 bases and 7 bases, in that order; junction bases with no gene match: 8. The CDR3 DNA follows: TGTGCCAGCGGACAGGCTGCGAGAGAGCAGTACGTC. Residues: CASGQAAREQYV.

The J gene is TRBJ2-2, the V gene TRBV7-2; possibly TRBD2 for D (6 bases). V was cut by 5 bases and J by 8 bases, with 18 bases left in between. The CDR3 is made up of 15 amino acids. CDR1 and CDR2 (germline): SGHTA, FQGNSA. This CDR3 is CASSRRGRGGGELFF. CDR3 nucleotide sequence: TGTGCCAGCAGCCGCCGAGGGCGGGGTGGGGGGGAGCTGTTTTTT. The full variable domain, with the rest looked up from reference TRBV7-2 and TRBJ2-2, is GAGVSQSPSNKVTEKGKDVELRCDPISGHTALYWYRQSLGQGLEFLIYFQGNSAPDKSGLPSDRFSAERTGGSVSTLTIQRTQQEDSAVYLCASSRRGRGGGELFFGEGSRLTVL.

The J gene is TRBJ1-1, the V gene TRBV5-1; 9 bases match TRBD1. This CDR3 contains 16 residues. Trimming at V came to 0 bases and at J to 5 bases, leaving 8 bases not matched to a gene. Germline values: CDR1 SGHRS, CDR2 YFSETQ. Here the CDR3 DNA reads TGCGCCAGCAGCTTGGTGACAGGGGGACGGGGGACTGAAGCTTTCTTT. It is translated as CASSLVTGGRGTEAFF.

The CDR3 loop is CASSSSNEQFF. CDR3 DNA: TGTGCCAGCAGTTCCAGCAATGAGCAGTTCTTC. This chain uses TRBV11-2 with TRBJ2-1; D ambiguous. The CDR3 spans 11 residues. The V gene's germline CDR1 is SGHAT and CDR2 FQNNGV. The V and J ends lost 6 bases and 6 bases respectively, with 6 bases between them.

Points on this clone: In the same sample, other DNA sequences code for this CDR3. The chain couples TRBV28 to TRBJ2-2, with 7 bases identical to TRBD1. V gave up 8 bases and J gave up 6 bases; unmatched junction bases: 12. The CDR3 consists of 15 residues. Germline V gene sequence: CDR1 MDHEN, CDR2 SYDVKM. As DNA, the CDR3 is TGTGCCAGCTCCCCTCCGGGGCAGGGGGCCGGGGAGCTGTTTTTT. Amino acid sequence: CASSPPGQGAGELFF.

This clone has more than one count but fewer than ten. The chain has TRBV27 and TRBJ1-1; 7 nucleotides match TRBD1. From germline, CDR1 is MNHEY and CDR2 SMNVEV (reference sequence). The length of the CDR3 is 15 residues. With V trimmed by 3 bases and J by 3 bases, 7 bases remained unmatched. The CDR3, as DNA: TGTGCCAGCAGTTTTAAGGGGGCGTTCCACACTGAAGCTTTCTTT. Protein product: CASSFKGAFHTEAFF.

The chain combines TRBV7-9 with TRBJ2-5; 8 bases agree with TRBD1. From germline, CDR1 is SEHNR and CDR2 FQNEAQ (reference sequence). Trimming at V came to 7 bases and at J to 5 bases, leaving 9 bases not matched to a gene. The CDR3 extends over 14 amino acids. CDR3 coding DNA: TGTGCCAGCAATGGACCAGGGGGCGGGGAGACCCAGTACTTC. It yields the protein CASNGPGGGETQYF.

The chain carries TRBV5-4 and TRBJ2-3; D not certain. CDR1 and CDR2 from the germline V gene are SGHNT and YYREEE (reference sequence). The CDR3 length is 15 residues. Trimming cost V 0 bases and J 0 bases, with 8 bases left between them. This CDR3 is CASSLGFTSTDTQYF. The CDR3 DNA reads as TGTGCCAGCAGCTTGGGGTTCACTAGCACAGATACGCAGTATTTT.

The chain couples TRBV5-4 to TRBJ2-6; the D gene is possibly TRBD2 (5 bases). There are 15 residues in the CDR3. The V and J ends lost 0 bases and 2 bases respectively, with 6 bases between them. Per germline, CDR1 SGHNT and CDR2 YYREEE (reference sequence). The CDR3 here is CASSLGGTGANVLTF. CDR3 bases: TGTGCCAGCAGCTTGGGAGGGACTGGGGCCAACGTCCTGACTTTC.